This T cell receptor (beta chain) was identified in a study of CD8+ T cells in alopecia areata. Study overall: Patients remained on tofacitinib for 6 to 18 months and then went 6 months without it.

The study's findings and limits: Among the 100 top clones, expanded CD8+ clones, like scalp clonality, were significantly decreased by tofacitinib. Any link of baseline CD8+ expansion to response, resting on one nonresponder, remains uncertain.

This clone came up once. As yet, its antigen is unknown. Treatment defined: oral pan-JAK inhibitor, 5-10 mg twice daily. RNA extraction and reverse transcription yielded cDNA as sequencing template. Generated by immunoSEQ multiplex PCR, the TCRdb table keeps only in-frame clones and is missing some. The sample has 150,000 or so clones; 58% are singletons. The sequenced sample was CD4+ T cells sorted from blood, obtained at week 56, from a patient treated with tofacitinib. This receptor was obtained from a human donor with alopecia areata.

The CDR3 DNA reads as TGTGCCATCAGTGATAGGGGATCGGATTCACCCCTCCACTTT. It yields the protein CAISDRGSDSPLHF. The chain has TRBV10-3 and TRBJ1-6; TRBD1 might be the D (5 bases). The CDR3 covers 14 residues. The germline V gene has CDR1 ENHRY and CDR2 SYGVKD. Trimming shortened V by 3 bases and J by 8 bases, and 11 bases separated the two germline ends.